The 7 T cell receptor beta chains presented below share a single source sample, sequenced in a study of T cells in Graves' hyperthyroidism and ophthalmopathy. Amplification of TCR beta CDR3 regions used RNA as the template. The TCR CDR3 was amplified in a first-round RT-PCR using the HTBI primer set. TCRdb re-called the multiplex PCR reads through MiXCR, storing one row per CDR3 protein. This table holds approximately 420,000 distinct CDR3 sequences, just under 15% found once. The sequencing input was blood. These receptors were obtained from a woman aged 25-40 years with Graves' hyperthyroidism.

This clonotype was detected many times. CDR3 coding DNA: TGTGCCAGCAGAGGGACAGGGTTGAGCACTGAAGCTTTCTTT. It yields the protein CASRGTGLSTEAFF. The gene calls are TRBV2 and TRBJ1-1; TRBD1 matches 9 bases. The length of the CDR3 is 14 residues. The germline V gene has CDR1 SNHLY and CDR2 FYNNEI. After removal of 6 bases from V and 4 bases from J, the junction contained 6 bases not matched to a gene.

This clonotype was seen more than once but under ten times. The gene calls are TRBV5-1 and TRBJ2-5; 8 nucleotides match TRBD2. The CDR3 loop spans 16 amino acids. Germline CDR1 is SGHRS and CDR2 is YFSETQ. V lost 4 bases and J lost 5; bases outside the gene matches: 13. CDR3 nucleotide sequence: TGCGCCAGCAGCAGGACCGGGACTAGGAATCGGGAGACCCAGTACTTC. Amino acid sequence: CASSRTGTRNRETQYF. The full variable domain, its missing parts supplied by reference TRBV5-1 and TRBJ2-5, is KAGVTQTPRYLIKTRGQQVTLSCSPISGHRSVSWYQQTPGQGLQFLFEYFSETQRNKGNFPGRFSGRQFSNSRSEMNVSTLELGDSALYLCASSRTGTRNRETQYFGPGTRLLVL.

This chain uses TRBV29-1 with TRBJ1-2; no clear D. V lost 4 bases and J lost 4, with 10 bases in between. The CDR3 spans 12 residues. Germline CDR1 SQVTM, CDR2 ANQGSEA. As DNA, the CDR3 is TGCAGCGTTGTGGTGGCTTCCTATGGCTACACCTTC. This sequence encodes CSVVVASYGYTF.

A note on this clonotype: Possible read error: a much larger clone is one base away. This chain connects TRBV5-6 to TRBJ1-1; weak D call: TRBD1 (5 bases). This CDR3 comprises 12 residues. V shed 4 bases and J shed 12 bases, with 16 bases lying between them. Germline V gene data show CDR1 as SGHDT and CDR2 as YYEEEE. The CDR3 sequence: CASSHDPGLPFF. The CDR3 nucleotides are TGTGCCAGCAGCCATGACCCAGGGTTGCCTTTCTTT.

This clonotype showed up just a few times. J is TRBJ2-7 and V is TRBV29-1, with TRBD1 as a possible D gene (6 bases). The CDR3 spans 12 residues. Germline lookup yields CDR1 SQVTM and CDR2 ANQGSEA. The ends were cut back, 7 bases at V and 2 bases at J, with 12 bases in the middle. The CDR3 protein is CSAGAGAYEQYF. The CDR3 DNA reads as TGCAGCGCCGGGGCAGGGGCCTACGAGCAGTACTTC.

This clonotype has more than one count but fewer than ten. The chain links TRBV6-2 or TRBV6-3 to TRBJ1-1; TRBD1 agrees at 7 bases. CDR3 length: 16 residues. The ends lost 6 bases at V and 1 base at J; junction bases unmatched: 11. The germline V gene has CDR1 MNHEY and CDR2 SVGEGT. The CDR3 loop reads CASSPTRGQKNTEAFF. Here the CDR3 DNA reads TGTGCCAGCAGCCCGACTCGGGGACAGAAGAACACTGAAGCTTTCTTT.

This clonotype appeared many times. V is TRBV20-1 and J is TRBJ2-1; 7 nucleotides match TRBD2. The CDR3 totals 14 residues. In germline, CDR1 is DFQATT, CDR2 SNEGSKA (reference sequence). V gave up 3 bases and J gave up 3 bases; unmatched junction bases: 5. The CDR3 DNA follows: TGCAGTGCTAGTAGGGAGGGATACTACAATGAGCAGTTCTTC. As protein: CSASREGYYNEQFF.